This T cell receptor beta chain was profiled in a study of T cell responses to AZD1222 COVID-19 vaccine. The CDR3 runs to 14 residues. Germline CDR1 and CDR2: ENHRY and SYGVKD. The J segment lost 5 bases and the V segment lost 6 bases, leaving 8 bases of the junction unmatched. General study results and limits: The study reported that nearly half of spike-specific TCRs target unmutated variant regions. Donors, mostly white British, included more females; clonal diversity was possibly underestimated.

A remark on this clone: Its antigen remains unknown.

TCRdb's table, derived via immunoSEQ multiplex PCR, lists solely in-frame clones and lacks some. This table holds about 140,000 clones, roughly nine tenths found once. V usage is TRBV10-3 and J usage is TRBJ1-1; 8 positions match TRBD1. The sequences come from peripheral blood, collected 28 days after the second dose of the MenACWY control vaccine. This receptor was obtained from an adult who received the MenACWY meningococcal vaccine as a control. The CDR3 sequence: CAIRDGQGGTEAFF. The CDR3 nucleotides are TGTGCCATCAGGGATGGACAGGGTGGGACTGAAGCTTTCTTT.